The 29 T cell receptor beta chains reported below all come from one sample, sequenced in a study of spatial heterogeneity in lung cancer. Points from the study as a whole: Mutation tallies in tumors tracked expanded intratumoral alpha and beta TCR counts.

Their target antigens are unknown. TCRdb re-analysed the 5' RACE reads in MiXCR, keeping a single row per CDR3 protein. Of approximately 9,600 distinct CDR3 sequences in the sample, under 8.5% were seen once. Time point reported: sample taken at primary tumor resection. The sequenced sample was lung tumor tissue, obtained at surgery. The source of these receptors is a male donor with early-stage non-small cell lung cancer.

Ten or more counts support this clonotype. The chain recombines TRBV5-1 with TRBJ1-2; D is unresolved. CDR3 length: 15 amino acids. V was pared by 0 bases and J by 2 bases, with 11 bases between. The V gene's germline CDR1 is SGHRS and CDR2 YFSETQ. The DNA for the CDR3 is TGCGCCAGCAGCTTGGGCTGGGCAGCGAACTATGGCTACACCTTC. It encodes CASSLGWAANYGYTF.

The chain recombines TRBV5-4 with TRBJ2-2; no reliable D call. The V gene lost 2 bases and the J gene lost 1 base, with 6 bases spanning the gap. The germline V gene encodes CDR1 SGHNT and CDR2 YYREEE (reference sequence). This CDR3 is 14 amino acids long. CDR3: CASSLGQNTGELFF. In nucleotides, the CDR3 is TGTGCCAGCAGCTTAGGGCAGAACACCGGGGAGCTGTTTTTT.

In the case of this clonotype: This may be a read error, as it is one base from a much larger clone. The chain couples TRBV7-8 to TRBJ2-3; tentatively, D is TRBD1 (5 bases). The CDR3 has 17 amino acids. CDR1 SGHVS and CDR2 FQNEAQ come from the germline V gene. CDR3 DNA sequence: TGTGTCAGCAGCGACTCCCGGCGACAGACCCGCACGGATACGCAGTATTTT. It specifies CVSSDSRRQTRTDTQYF.

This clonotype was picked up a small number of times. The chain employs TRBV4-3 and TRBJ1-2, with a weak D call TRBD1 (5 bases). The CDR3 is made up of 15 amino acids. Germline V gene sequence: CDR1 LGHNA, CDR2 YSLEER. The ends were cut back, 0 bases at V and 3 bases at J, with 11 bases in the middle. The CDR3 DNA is TGCGCCAGCAGCCAAGATCCCGGGGCCGACTATGGCTACACCTTC. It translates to CASSQDPGADYGYTF.

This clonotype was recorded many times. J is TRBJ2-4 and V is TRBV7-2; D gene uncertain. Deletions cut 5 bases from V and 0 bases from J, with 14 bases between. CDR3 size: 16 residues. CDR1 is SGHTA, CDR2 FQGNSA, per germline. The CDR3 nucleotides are TGTGCCAGCAGCCCTCGGGCAGCTATAGCCAAAAACATTCAGTACTTC. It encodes CASSPRAAIAKNIQYF.

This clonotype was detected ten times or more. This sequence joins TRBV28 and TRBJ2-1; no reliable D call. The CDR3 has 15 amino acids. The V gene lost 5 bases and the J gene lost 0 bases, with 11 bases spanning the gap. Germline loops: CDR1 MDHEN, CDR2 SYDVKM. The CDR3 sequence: CASSVLFSSYNEQFF. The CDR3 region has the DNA TGTGCCAGCAGTGTCCTTTTCAGCTCCTACAATGAGCAGTTCTTC. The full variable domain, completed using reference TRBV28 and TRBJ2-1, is DVKVTQSSRYLVKRTGEKVFLECVQDMDHENMFWYRQDPGLGLRLIYFSYDVKMKEKGDIPEGYSVSREKKERFSLILESASTNQTSMYLCASSVLFSSYNEQFFGPGTRLTVL.

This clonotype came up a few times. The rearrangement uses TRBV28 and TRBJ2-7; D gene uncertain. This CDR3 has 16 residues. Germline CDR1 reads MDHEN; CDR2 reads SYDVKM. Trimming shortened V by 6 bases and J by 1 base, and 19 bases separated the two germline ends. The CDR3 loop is CASSPGPRYGSYEQYF. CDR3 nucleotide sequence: TGTGCCAGCAGCCCGGGTCCTAGATATGGGTCCTACGAGCAGTACTTC.

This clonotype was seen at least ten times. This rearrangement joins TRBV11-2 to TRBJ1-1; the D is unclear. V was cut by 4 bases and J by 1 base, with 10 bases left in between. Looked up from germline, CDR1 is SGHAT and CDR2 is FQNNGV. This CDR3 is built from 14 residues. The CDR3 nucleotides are TGTGCCAGCAGCTCCTACGGCAAGAACACTGAAGCTTTCTTT. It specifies CASSSYGKNTEAFF. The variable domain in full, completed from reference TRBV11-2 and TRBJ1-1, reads EAGVAQSPRYKIIEKRQSVAFWCNPISGHATLYWYQQILGQGPKLLIQFQNNGVVDDSQLPKDRFSAERLKGVDSTLKIQPAKLEDSAVYLCASSSYGKNTEAFFGQGTRLTVV.

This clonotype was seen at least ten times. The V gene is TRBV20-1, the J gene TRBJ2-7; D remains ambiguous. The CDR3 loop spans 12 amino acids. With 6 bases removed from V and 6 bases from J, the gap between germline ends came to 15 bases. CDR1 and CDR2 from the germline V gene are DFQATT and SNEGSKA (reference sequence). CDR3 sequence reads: CSAWLNTFEQYF. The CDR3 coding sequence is TGCAGTGCCTGGTTAAACACATTCGAGCAGTACTTC.

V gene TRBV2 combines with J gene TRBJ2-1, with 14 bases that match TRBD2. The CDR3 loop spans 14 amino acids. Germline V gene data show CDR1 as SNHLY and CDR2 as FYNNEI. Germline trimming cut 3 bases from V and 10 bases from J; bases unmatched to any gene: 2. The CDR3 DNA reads TGTGCCAGCAGTGAGACTAGCGGGGGGGTAGAGCAGTTCTTC. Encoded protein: CASSETSGGVEQFF.

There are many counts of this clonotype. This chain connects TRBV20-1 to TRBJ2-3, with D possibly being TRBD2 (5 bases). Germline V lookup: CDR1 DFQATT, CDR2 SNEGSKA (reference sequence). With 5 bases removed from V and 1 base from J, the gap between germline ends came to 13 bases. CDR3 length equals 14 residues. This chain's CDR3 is CSARGGSGTDTQYF. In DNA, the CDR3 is TGCAGTGCTCGGGGTGGTAGCGGCACAGATACGCAGTATTTT.

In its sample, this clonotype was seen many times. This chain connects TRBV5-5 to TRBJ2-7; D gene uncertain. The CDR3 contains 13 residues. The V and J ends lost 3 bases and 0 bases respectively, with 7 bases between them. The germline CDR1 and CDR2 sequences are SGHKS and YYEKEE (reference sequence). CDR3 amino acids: CASSWGFSYEQYF. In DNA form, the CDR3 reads TGTGCCAGCAGCTGGGGATTCTCCTACGAGCAGTACTTC. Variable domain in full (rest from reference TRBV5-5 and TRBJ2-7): DAGVTQSPTHLIKTRGQQVTLRCSPISGHKSVSWYQQVLGQGPQFIFQYYEKEERGRGNFPDRFSARQFPNYSSELNVNALLLGDSALYLCASSWGFSYEQYFGPGTRLTVT.

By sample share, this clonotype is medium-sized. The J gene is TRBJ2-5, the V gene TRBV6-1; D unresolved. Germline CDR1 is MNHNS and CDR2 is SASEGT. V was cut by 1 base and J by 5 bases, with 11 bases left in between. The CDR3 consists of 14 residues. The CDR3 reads CASSEEFNLETQYF. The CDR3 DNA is TGTGCCAGCAGTGAAGAATTCAATTTGGAGACCCAGTACTTC.

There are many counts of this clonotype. The CDR3 reads CASIYTRGIPEAFF. The CDR3 nucleotides are TGTGCCAGCATCTACACTCGGGGGATCCCTGAAGCTTTCTTT. The genes are TRBV2 and TRBJ1-1, with D tentatively TRBD1 (5 bases). V lost 7 bases, J lost 6 bases, and 18 bases lay in between. CDR1 and CDR2 (germline): SNHLY, FYNNEI. The CDR3 consists of 14 residues.

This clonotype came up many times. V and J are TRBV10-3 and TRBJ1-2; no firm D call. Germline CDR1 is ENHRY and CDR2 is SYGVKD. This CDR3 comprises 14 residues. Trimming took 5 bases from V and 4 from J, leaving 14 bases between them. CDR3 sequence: CAISQDGPIYGYTF. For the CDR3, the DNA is TGTGCCATCAGTCAGGACGGGCCTATCTATGGCTACACCTTC.

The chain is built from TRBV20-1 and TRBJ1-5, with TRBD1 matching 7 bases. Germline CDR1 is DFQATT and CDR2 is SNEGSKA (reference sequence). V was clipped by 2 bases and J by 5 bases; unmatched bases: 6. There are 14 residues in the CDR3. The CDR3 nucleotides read TGCAGTGCTAGATCCCCAGGGGGGGATCAGCCCCAGCATTTT. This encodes CSARSPGGDQPQHF.

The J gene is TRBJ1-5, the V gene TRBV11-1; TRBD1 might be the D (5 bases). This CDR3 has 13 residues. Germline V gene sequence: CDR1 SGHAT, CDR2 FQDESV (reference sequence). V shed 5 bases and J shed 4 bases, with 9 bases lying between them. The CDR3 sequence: CASSDGTNQPQHF. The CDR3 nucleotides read TGTGCCAGCAGCGACGGGACTAATCAGCCCCAGCATTTT.

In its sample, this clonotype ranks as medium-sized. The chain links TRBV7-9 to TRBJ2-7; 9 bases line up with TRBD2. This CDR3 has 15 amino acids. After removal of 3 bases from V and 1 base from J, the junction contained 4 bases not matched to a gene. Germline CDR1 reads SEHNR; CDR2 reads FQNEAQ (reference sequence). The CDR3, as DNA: TGTGCCAGCAGCTTTAGCGGGGGCCAATCCTACGAGCAGTACTTC. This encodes CASSFSGGQSYEQYF.

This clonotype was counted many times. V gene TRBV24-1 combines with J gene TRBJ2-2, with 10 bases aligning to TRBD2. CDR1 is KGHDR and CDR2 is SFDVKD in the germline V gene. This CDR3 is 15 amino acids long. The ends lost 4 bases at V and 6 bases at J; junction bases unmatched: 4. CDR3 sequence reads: CATSDYGTSAGELFF. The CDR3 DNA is TGTGCCACCAGTGACTACGGGACTAGCGCCGGGGAGCTGTTTTTT.

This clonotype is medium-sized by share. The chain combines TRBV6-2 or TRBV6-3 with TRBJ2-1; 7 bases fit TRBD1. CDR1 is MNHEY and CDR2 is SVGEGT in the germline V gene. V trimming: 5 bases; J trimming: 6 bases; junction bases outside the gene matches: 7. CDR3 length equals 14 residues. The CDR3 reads CASSAEGQFNEQFF. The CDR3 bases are TGTGCCAGCAGTGCCGAGGGACAGTTCAATGAGCAGTTCTTC.

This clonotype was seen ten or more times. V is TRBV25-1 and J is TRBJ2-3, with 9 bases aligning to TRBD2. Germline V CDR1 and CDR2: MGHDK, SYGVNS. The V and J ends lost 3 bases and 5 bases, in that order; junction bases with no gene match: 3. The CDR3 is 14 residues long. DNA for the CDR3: TGTGCCAGCAGTGATAGGACTAGCGAAGATACGCAGTATTTT. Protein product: CASSDRTSEDTQYF.

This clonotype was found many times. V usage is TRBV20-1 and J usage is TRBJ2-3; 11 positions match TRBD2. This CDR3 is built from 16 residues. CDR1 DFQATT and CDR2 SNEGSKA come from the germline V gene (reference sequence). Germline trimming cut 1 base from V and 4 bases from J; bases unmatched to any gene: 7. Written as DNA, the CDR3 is TGCAGTGCTAGAGGTCTAGCGGGGGGATTGGCAGATACGCAGTATTTT. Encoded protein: CSARGLAGGLADTQYF.

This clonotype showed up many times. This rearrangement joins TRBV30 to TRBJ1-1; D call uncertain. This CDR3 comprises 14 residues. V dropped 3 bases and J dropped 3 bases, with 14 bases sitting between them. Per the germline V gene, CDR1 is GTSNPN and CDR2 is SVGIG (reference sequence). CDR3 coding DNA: TGTGCCTGGAGACGGCGAGGACGGGACACTGAAGCTTTCTTT. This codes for CAWRRRGRDTEAFF.

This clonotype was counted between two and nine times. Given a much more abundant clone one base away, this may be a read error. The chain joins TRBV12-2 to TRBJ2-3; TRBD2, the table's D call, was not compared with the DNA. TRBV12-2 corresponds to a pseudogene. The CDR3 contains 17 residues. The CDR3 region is CASRLETSGMRADTQYF. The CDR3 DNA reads TGTGCAAGTCGCTTAGAAACTAGCGGGATGAGAGCAGATACGCAGTATTTT.

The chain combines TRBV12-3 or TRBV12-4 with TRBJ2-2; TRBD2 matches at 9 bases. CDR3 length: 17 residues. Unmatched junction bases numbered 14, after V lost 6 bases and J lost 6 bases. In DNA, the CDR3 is TGTGCCAGCAGCCCATGGGGGCGGGAGGGCCGGGCCGGGGAGCTGTTTTTT. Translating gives CASSPWGREGRAGELFF.

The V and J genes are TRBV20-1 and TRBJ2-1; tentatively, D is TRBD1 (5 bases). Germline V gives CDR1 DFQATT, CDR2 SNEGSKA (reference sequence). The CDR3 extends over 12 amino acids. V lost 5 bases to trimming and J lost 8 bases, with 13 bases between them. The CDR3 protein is CSAFGHGYEQFF. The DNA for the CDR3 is TGCAGTGCTTTCGGACACGGATATGAGCAGTTCTTC.

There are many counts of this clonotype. In nucleotides, the CDR3 is TGTGCCACCAGTGATTTTTGGCCCCCAGGTACCGGGGAGCTGTTTTTT. Translating gives CATSDFWPPGTGELFF. The chain couples TRBV24-1 to TRBJ2-2; D is undetermined. The CDR3 has 16 amino acids. The V and J ends lost 1 base and 5 bases respectively, with 13 bases between them. Germline loops: CDR1 KGHDR, CDR2 SFDVKD.

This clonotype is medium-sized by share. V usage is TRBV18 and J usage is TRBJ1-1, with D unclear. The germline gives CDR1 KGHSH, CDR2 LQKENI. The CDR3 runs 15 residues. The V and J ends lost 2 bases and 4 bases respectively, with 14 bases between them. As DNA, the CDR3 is TGTGCCAGCTCACCATGGACTTCGCGGGGCACTGAAGCTTTCTTT. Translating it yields CASSPWTSRGTEAFF.

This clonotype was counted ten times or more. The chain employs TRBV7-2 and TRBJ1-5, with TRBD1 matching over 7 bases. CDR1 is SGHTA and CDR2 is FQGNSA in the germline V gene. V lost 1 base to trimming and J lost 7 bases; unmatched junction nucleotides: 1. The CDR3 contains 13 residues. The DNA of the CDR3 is TGTGCCAGCAGCTTAGGGACAGGACAGCCCCAGCATTTT. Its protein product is CASSLGTGQPQHF.